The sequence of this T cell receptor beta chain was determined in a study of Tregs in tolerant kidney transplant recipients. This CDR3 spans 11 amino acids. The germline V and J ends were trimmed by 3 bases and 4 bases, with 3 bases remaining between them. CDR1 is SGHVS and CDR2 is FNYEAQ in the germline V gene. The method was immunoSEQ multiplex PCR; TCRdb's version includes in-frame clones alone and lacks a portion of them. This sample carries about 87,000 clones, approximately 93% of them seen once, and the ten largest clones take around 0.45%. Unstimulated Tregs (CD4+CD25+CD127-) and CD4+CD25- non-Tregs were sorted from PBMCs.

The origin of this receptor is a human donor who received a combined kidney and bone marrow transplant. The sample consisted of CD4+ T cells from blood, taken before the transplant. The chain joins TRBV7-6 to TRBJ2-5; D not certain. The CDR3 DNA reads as TGTGCCAGCAGCTTCTCAGAGACCCAGTACTTC. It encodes CASSFSETQYF.